The 5 T cell receptor beta chains presented below share a single source sample, sequenced in a study of blood T cell dynamics during melanoma immunotherapy. As for time point: week 3, after first cycle of checkpoint inhibitor. Measured with immunoSEQ multiplex PCR; TCRdb has only the in-frame clones, and not every one. The sample holds some 14,000 clones, 86% seen once. This specimen was blood, taken from a patient treated with checkpoint blockade. These receptors were collected from a human donor with melanoma.

The chain uses TRBV5-4 and TRBJ1-2; D possibly corresponds to TRBD1 (5 bases). V dropped 0 bases and J dropped 5 bases, with 14 bases sitting between them. The CDR3 loop spans 15 amino acids. Germline CDR1 reads SGHNT; CDR2 reads YYREEE (reference sequence). In DNA form, the CDR3 reads TGTGCCAGCAGCTTGGGAGGGAGGGGCGCTTATGGCTACACCTTC. Translating gives CASSLGGRGAYGYTF.

The V gene is TRBV12-5, the J gene TRBJ2-1; no clear D. Between the trimmed V and J ends, which lost 4 bases and 7 bases, there was a span of 8 bases. The CDR3 is 12 residues long. The V gene's germline CDR1 is LGHNT and CDR2 FRNRAP. CDR3 sequence: CASGYVVNEQFF. CDR3 nucleotides: TGTGCTAGTGGTTACGTAGTGAATGAGCAGTTCTTC.

This clone was seen a handful of times. This CDR3 reads CASSQGVDASYEQYF. In DNA form, the CDR3 reads TGCGCCAGCAGCCAAGGTGTGGACGCGTCCTACGAGCAGTACTTC. V is TRBV4-3 and J is TRBJ2-7; no reliable D call. Trimming took 1 base from V and 1 from J, leaving 11 bases between them. The CDR3 extends over 15 amino acids. Germline V gene data show CDR1 as LGHNA and CDR2 as YSLEER.

The chain employs TRBV28 and TRBJ2-3, with D hard to call. V lost 6 bases and J lost 7, with 11 bases in between. This CDR3 has 12 residues. From germline, CDR1 is MDHEN and CDR2 SYDVKM. The CDR3 here is CASRPDRYTQYF. The CDR3 DNA sequence: TGTGCCAGCAGACCCGACCGGTATACGCAGTATTTT.

About this clone: The sample carries other DNA sequences with the same CDR3. The chain uses TRBV19 and TRBJ2-7; no definite D call. Trimming shortened V by 4 bases and J by 1 base, and 5 bases separated the two germline ends. Germline loops: CDR1 LNHDA, CDR2 SQIVND (reference sequence). The CDR3 has 12 amino acids. The CDR3 bases are TGTGCCAGTAGTACAGGATCCTACGAGCAGTACTTC. It translates to CASSTGSYEQYF.